This T cell receptor (beta chain) was captured in a study of cytotoxic CD8 clonotypes in ibrutinib-treated CLL. At the level of the study: The patients, around 10 relapsed/refractory and fewer than 16 treatment-naive, included 17 who were IGHV unmutated. Study-wide results and caveats: Clonality, elevated at ibrutinib response, dropped back toward baseline at progression. Baseline clonality exceeded age-matched healthy donors and tracked circulating CD8+ T-cell counts.

The CDR3 sequence is 14 residues long. The V gene's germline CDR1 is SQVTM and CDR2 ANQGSEA. With V trimmed by 6 bases and J by 2 bases, 7 bases remained unmatched. Data came from immunoSEQ multiplex PCR; TCRdb stores just in-frame clones and leaves some out. This table holds some 92,000 clones, roughly four fifths found once. About this clone: Its specificity is not known.

This sequence joins TRBV29-1 and TRBJ2-1, with 7 bases aligning to TRBD2. The material was PBMCs, obtained after 24 months of ibrutinib treatment. The TCR originated in a human donor with chronic lymphocytic leukemia. As DNA, the CDR3 is TGCAGCGTGGGGGGGACGTCGACCTACAATGAGCAGTTCTTC. Translation: CSVGGTSTYNEQFF.